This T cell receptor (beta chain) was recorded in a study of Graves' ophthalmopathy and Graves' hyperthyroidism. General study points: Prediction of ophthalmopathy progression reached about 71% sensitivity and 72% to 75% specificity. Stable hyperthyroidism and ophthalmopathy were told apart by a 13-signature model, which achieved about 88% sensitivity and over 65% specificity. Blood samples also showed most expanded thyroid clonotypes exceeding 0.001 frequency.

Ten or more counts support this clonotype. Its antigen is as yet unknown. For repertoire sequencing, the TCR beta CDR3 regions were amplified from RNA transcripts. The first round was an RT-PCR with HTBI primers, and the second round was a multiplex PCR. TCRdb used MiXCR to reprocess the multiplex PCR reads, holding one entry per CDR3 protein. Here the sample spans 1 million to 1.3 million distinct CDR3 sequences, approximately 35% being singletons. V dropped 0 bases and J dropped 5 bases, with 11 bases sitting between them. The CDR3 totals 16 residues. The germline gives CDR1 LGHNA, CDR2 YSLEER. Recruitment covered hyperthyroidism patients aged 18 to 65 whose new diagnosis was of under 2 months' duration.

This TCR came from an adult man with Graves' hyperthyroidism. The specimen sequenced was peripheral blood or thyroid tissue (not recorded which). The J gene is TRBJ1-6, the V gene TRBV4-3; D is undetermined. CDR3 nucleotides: TGCGCCAGCAGCCAAGACTCACAGAATCATAATTCACCCCTCCACTTT. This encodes CASSQDSQNHNSPLHF.